This T cell receptor beta chain stems from a study of cytomegalovirus exposure and HLA in healthy donors. Study information: The study placed approximately 80% of its roughly 430 genotyped donors in the Caucasian-associated ancestry cluster.

Primers included in the PCR were 60 Vbeta and 13 Jbeta primers. Data came from immunoSEQ multiplex PCR; TCRdb stores just in-frame clones and leaves some out. Altogether 180,000 or so clones are present, roughly 9.5% being singletons, with the ten largest covering roughly 1.4%. Notes on the study in general: As was reported, the HLA-A and HLA-B alleles of most subjects were accurately predicted from TCR beta sequences. The study designated over 150 TCR beta chains cytomegalovirus-associated.

In its sample, this clone was seen a few times. Antigen unknown. V dropped 7 bases and J dropped 7; count of bases not matched to a gene: 13. The V gene's germline CDR1 is LNHDA and CDR2 SQIVND (reference sequence). CDR3 length equals 17 residues. The TCR comes from a woman in her 30s in good health and CMV-seropositive. The sequencing sample was made of PBMCs. This chain links TRBV19 with TRBJ2-2; 12 bases line up with TRBD1. In DNA form, the CDR3 reads TGTGCCAGTACCCTAGGGACAGGGGGCTATTTTGGCGGGGAGCTGTTTTTT. It codes for CASTLGTGGYFGGELFF.